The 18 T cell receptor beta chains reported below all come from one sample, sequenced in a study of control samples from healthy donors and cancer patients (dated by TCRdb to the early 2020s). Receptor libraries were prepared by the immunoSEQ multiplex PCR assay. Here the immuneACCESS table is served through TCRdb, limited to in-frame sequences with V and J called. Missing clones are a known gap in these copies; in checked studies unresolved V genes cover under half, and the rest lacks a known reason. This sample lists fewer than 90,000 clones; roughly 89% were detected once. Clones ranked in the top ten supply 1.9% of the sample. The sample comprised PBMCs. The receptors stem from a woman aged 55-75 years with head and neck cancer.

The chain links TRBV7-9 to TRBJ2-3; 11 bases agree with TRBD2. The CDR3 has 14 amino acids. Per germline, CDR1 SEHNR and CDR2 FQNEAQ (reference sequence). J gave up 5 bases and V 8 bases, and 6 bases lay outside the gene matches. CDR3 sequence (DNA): TGTGCCAGCCATCTAGCGGGAGGCGGAGATACGCAGTATTTT. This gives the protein CASHLAGGGDTQYF. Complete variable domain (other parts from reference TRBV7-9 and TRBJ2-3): DTGVSQNPRHKITKRGQNVTFRCDPISEHNRLYWYRQTLGQGPEFLTYFQNEAQLEKSRLLSDRFSAERPKGSFSTLEIQRTEQGDSAMYLCASHLAGGGDTQYFGPGTRLTVL.

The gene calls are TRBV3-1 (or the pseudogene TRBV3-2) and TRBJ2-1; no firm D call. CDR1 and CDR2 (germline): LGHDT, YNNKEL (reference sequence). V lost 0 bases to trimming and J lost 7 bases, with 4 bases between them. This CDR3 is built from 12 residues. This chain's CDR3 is CASSQDKNEQFF. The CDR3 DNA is TGTGCCAGCAGCCAAGATAAGAATGAGCAGTTCTTC.

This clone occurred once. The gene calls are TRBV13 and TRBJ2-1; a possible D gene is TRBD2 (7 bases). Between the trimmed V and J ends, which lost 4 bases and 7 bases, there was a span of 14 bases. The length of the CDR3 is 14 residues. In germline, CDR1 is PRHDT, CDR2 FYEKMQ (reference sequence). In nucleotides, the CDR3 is TGTGCCAGCAGCTCAAGAGGGGGGGTGAATGAGCAGTTCTTC. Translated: CASSSRGGVNEQFF.

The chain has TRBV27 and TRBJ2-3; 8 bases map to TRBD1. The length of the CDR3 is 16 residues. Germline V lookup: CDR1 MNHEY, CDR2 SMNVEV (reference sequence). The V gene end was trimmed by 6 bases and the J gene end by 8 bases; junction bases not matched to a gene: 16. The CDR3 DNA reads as TGTGCCAGCAGCCCTCCCGCAGGGGGCTTCGGGGGTACGCAGTATTTT. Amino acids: CASSPPAGGFGGTQYF.

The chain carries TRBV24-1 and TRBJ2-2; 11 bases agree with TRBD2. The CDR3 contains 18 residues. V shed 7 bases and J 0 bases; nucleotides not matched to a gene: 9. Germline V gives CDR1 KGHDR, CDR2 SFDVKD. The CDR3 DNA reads TGTGCCACCAGCGGGAGACTAGCGGGACCTTCGAACACCGGGGAGCTGTTTTTT. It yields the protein CATSGRLAGPSNTGELFF.

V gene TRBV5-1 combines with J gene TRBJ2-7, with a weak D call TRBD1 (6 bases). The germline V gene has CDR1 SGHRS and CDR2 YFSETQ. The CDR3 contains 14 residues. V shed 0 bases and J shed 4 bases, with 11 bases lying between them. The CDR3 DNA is TGCGCCAGCAGCTTGGCCTTGACAGGTTACGAGCAGTACTTC. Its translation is CASSLALTGYEQYF.

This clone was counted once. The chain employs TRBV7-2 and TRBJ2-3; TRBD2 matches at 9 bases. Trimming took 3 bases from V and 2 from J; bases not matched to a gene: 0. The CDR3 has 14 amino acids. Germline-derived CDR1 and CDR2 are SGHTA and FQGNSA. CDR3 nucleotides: TGTGCCAGCAGCTTGGGACTAGCCACAGATACGCAGTATTTT. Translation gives CASSLGLATDTQYF.

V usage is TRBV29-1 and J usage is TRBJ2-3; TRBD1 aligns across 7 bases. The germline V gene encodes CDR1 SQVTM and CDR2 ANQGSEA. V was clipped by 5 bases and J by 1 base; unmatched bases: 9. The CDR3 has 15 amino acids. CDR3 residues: CSVRNTGTGTDTQYF. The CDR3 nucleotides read TGCAGCGTTCGTAATACCGGGACAGGCACAGATACGCAGTATTTT.

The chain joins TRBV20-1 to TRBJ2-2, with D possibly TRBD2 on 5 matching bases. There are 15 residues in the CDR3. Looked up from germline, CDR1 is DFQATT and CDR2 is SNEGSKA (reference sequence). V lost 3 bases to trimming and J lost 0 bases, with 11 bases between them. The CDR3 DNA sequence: TGCAGTGCTAGTTCCGGGAATGCGAACACCGGGGAGCTGTTTTTT. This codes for CSASSGNANTGELFF.

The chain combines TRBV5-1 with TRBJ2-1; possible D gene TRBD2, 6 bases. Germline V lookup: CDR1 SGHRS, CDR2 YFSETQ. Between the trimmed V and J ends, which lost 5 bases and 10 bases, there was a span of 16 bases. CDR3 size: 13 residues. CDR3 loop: CASRDIGTVEQFF. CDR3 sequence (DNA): TGCGCCAGCAGAGACATCGGGACTGTCGAGCAGTTCTTC.

In DNA form, the CDR3 reads TGCGCCAGCAGCCCCGGACAGCCAAATAATTCACCCCTCCACTTT. Protein product: CASSPGQPNNSPLHF. V and J are TRBV5-1 and TRBJ1-6, with D maybe TRBD1 (6 bases). Germline loops: CDR1 SGHRS, CDR2 YFSETQ. Trimming took off 4 bases at V and 5 bases at J, with 13 bases between the two ends. This CDR3 is built from 15 residues.

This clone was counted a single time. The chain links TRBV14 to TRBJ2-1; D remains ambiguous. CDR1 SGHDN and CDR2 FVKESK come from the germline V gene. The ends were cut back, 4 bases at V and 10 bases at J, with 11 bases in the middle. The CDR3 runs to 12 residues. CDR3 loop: CASSPYGREQFF. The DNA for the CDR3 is TGTGCCAGCAGCCCTTATGGCCGGGAGCAGTTCTTC. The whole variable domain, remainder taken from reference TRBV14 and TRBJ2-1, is EAGVTQFPSHSVIEKGQTVTLRCDPISGHDNLYWYRRVMGKEIKFLLHFVKESKQDESGMPNNRFLAERTGGTYSTLKVQPAELEDSGVYFCASSPYGREQFFGPGTRLTVL.

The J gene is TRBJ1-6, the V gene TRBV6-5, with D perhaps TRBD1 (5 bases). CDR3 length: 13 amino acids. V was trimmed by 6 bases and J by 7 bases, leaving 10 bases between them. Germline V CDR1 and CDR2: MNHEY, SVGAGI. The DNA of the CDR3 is TGTGCCAGCAGCCGGGACCAAAATTCACCCCTCCACTTT. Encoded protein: CASSRDQNSPLHF.

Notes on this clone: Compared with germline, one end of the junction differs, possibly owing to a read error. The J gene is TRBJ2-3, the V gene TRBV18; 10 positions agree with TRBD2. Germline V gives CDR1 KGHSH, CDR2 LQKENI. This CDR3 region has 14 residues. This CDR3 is CASSPGLAGEQWDF. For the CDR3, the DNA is TGTGCCAGCTCCCCCGGGCTAGCGGGAGAGCAGTGGGATTTT.

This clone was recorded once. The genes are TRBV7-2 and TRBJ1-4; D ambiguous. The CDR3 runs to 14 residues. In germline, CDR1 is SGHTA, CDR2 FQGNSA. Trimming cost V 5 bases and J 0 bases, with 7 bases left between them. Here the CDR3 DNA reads TGTGCCAGCAGCCCCCGATCAACTAATGAAAAACTGTTTTTT. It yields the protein CASSPRSTNEKLFF.

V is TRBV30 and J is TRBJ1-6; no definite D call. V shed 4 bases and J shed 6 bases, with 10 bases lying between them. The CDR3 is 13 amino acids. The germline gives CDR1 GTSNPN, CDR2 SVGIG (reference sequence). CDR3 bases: TGTGCCTGGAAGGCCCAGTCTAATTCACCCCTCCACTTT. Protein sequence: CAWKAQSNSPLHF.

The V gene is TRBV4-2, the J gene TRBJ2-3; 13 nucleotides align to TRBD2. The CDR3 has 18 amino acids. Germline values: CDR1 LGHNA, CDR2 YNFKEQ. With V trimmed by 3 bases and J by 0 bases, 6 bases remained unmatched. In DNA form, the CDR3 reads TGTGCCAGCAGCCACGTACTAGCGGGAGGGCCAAGCACAGATACGCAGTATTTT. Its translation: CASSHVLAGGPSTDTQYF.

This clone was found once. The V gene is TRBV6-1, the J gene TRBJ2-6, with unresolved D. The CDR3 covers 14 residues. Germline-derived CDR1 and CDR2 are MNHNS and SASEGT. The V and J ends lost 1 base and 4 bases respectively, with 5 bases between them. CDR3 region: CASSEGLGANVLTF. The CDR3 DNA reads TGTGCCAGCAGTGAAGGGTTGGGGGCCAACGTCCTGACTTTC.